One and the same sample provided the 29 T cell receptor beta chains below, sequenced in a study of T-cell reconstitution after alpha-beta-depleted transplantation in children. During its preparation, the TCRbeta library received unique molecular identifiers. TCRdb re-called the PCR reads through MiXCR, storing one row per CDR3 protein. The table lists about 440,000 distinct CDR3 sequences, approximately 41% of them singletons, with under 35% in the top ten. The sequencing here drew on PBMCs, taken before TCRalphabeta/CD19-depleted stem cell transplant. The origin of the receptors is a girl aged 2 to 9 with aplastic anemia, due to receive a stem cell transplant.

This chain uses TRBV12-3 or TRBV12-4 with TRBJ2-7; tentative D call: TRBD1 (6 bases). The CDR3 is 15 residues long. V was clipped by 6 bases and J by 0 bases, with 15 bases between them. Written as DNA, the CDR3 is TGTGCCAGCAGCCCCCGGACAGATTCCTCCTACGAGCAGTACTTC. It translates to CASSPRTDSSYEQYF.

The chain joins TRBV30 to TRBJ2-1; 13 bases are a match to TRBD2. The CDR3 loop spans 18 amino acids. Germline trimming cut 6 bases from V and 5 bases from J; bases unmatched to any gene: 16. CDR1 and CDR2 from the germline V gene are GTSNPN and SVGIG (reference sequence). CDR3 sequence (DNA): TGTGCCTGCCTTCAGGGGACTAGCGGGAACTGGGGTAACAATGAGCAGTTCTTC. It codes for CACLQGTSGNWGNNEQFF.

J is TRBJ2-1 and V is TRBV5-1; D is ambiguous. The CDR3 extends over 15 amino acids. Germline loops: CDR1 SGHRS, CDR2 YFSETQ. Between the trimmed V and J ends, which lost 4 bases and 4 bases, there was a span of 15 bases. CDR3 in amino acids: CASSLSVSRYNEQFF. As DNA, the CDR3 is TGCGCCAGCAGCCTGAGCGTTAGCCGATACAATGAGCAGTTCTTC.

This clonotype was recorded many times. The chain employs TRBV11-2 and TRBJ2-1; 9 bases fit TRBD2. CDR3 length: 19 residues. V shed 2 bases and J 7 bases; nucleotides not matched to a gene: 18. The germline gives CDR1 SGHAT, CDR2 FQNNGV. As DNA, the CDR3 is TGTGCCAGCAGCTTACTCACCCCAGGGGCGGGAGGGCCGTTGAATGAGCAGTTCTTC. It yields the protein CASSLLTPGAGGPLNEQFF. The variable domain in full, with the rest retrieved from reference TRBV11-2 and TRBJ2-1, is EAGVAQSPRYKIIEKRQSVAFWCNPISGHATLYWYQQILGQGPKLLIQFQNNGVVDDSQLPKDRFSAERLKGVDSTLKIQPAKLEDSAVYLCASSLLTPGAGGPLNEQFFGPGTRLTVL.

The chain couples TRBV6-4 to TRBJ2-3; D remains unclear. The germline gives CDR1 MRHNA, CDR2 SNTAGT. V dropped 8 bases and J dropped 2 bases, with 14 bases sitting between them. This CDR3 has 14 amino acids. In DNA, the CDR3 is TGTGCCAGCCCCGTGACGGGCTACACAGATACGCAGTATTTT. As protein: CASPVTGYTDTQYF.

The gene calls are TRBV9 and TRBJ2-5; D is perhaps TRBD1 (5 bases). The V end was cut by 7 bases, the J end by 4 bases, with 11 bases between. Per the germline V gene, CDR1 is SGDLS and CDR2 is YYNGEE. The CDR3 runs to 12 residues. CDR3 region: CASGEGAETQYF. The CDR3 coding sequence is TGTGCCAGCGGCGAAGGGGCAGAGACCCAGTACTTC.

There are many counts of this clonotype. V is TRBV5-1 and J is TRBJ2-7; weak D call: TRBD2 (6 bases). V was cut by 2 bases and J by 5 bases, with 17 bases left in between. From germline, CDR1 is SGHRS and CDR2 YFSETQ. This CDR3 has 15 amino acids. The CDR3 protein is CASSFGTGEENEQYF. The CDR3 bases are TGCGCCAGCAGCTTCGGGACGGGAGAGGAAAACGAGCAGTACTTC.

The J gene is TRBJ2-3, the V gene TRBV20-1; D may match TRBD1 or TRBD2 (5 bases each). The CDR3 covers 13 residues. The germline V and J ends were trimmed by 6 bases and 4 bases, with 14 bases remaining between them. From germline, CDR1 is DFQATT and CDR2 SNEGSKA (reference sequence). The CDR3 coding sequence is TGCAGTGCAAACACGGGGCCGTCAGATACGCAGTATTTT. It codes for CSANTGPSDTQYF.

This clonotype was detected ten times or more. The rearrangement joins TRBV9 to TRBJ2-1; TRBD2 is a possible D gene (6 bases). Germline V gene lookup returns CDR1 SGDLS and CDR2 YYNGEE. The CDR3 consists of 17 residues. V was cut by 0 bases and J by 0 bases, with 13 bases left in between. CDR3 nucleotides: TGTGCCAGCAGCGTAGGGGTAGCGGAAAGCTCCTACAATGAGCAGTTCTTC. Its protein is CASSVGVAESSYNEQFF.

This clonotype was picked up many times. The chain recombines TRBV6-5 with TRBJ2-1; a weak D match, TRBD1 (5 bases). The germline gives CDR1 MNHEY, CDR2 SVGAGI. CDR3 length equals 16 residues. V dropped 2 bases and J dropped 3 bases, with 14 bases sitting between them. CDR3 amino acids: CASSYRQTRGYNEQFF. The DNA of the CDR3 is TGTGCCAGCAGTTACAGACAGACAAGGGGCTACAATGAGCAGTTCTTC.

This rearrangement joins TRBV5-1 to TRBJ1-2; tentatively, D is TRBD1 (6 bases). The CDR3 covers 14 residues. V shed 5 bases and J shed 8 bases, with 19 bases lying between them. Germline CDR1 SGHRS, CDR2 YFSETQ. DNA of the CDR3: TGCGCCAGCAGGAAGGAGGGGACTGACAGGGGCTACACCTTC. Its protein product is CASRKEGTDRGYTF.

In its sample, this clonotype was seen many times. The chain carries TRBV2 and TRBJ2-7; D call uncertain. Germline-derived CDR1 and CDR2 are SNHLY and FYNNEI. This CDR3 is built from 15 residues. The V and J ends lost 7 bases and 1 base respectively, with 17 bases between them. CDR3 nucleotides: TGTGCCAGCAAGTCGGGCCTTGACTCGTCCTACGAGCAGTACTTC. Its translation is CASKSGLDSSYEQYF.

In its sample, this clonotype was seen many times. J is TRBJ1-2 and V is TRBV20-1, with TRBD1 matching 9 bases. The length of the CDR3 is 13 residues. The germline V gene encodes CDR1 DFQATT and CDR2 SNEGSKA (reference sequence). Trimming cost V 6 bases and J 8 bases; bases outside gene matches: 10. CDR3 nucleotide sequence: TGCAGTGCCCCGGGACAGGGCGCCTTCGGCTACACCTTC. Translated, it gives CSAPGQGAFGYTF.

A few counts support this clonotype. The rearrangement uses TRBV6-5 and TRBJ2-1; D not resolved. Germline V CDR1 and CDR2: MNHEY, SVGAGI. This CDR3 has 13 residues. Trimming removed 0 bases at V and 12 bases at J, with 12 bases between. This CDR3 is CASSYSTRVGQFF. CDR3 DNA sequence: TGTGCCAGCAGTTACTCGACCCGCGTGGGGCAGTTCTTC.

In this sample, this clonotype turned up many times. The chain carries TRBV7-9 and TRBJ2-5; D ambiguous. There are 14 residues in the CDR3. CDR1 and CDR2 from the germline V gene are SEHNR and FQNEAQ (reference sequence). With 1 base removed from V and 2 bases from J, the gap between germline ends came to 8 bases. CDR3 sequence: CASSLVRQQETQYF. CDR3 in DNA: TGTGCCAGCAGCTTAGTTAGGCAGCAAGAGACCCAGTACTTC. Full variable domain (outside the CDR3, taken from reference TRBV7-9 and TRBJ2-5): DTGVSQNPRHKITKRGQNVTFRCDPISEHNRLYWYRQTLGQGPEFLTYFQNEAQLEKSRLLSDRFSAERPKGSFSTLEIQRTEQGDSAMYLCASSLVRQQETQYFGPGTRLLVL.

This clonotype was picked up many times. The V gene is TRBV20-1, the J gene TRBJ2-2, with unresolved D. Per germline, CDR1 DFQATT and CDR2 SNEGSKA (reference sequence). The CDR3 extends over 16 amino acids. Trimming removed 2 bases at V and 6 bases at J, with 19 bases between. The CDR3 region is CSARKLSRSSSGELFF. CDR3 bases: TGCAGTGCTAGAAAACTAAGTCGCAGCAGTTCCGGGGAGCTGTTTTTT.

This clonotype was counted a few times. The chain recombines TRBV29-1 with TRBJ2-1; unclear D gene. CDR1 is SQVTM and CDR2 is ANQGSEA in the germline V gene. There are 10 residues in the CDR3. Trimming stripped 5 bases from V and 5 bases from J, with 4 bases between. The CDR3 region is CSVQDNEQFF. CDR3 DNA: TGCAGCGTTCAGGACAATGAGCAGTTCTTC.

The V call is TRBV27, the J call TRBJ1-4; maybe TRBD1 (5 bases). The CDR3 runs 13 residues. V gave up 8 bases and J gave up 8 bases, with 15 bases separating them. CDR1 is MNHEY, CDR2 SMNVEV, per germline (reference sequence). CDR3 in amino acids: CASRSLGVEKLFF. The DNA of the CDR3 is TGTGCCAGCCGTAGTCTGGGGGTCGAAAAACTGTTTTTT.

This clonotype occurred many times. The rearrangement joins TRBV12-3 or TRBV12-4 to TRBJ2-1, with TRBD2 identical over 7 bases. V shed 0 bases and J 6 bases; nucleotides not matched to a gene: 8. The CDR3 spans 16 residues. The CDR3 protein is CASSLARLGLGNEQFF. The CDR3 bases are TGTGCCAGCAGTTTAGCGAGGTTAGGACTAGGCAATGAGCAGTTCTTC.

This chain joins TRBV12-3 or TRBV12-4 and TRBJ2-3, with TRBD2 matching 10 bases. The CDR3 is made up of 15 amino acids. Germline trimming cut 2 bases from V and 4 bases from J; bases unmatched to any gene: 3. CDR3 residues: CASSLTSGIADTQYF. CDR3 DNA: TGTGCCAGCAGTTTAACTAGCGGGATCGCAGATACGCAGTATTTT.

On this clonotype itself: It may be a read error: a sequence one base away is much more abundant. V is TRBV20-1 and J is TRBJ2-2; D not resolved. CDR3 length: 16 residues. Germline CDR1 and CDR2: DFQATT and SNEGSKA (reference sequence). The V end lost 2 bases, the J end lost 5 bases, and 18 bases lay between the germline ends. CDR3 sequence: CSARPHKGIGTGELFF. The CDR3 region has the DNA TGCAGTGCTAGACCCCACAAGGGAATTGGAACCGGGGAGCTGTTTTTT.

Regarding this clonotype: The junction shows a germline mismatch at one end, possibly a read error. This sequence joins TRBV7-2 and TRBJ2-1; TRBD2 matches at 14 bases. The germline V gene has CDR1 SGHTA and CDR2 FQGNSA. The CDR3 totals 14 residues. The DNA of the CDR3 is TGTGCCAGCAGCTGGGGACTAGCGGGGGACACAAGCGTCTTC. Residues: CASSWGLAGDTSVF.

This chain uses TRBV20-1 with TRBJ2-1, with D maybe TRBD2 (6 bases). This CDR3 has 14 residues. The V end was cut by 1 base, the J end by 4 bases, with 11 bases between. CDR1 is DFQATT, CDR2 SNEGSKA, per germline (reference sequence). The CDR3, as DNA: TGCAGTGCTAGAGGTCGCGGGGCGTACAATGAGCAGTTCTTC. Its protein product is CSARGRGAYNEQFF.

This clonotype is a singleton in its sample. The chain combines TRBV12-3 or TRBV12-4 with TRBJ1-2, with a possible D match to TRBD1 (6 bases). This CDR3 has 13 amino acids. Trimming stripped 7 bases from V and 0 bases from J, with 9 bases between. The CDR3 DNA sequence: TGTGCCAGCATGGACAGCTCTAACTATGGCTACACCTTC. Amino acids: CASMDSSNYGYTF.

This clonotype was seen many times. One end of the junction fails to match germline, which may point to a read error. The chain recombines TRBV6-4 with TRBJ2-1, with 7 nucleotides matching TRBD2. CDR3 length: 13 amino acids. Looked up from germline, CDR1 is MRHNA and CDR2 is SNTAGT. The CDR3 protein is CASSEREYSEQFF. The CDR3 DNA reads TGTGCCAGCAGTGAGCGGGAGTACAGTGAGCAGTTCTTC.

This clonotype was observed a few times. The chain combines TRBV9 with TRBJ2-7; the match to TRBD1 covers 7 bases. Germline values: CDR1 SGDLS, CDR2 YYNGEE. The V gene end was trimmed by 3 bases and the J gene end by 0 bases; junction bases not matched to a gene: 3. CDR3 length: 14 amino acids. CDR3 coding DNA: TGTGCCAGCAGCGGACAGGGATCCTCCTACGAGCAGTACTTC. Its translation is CASSGQGSSYEQYF.

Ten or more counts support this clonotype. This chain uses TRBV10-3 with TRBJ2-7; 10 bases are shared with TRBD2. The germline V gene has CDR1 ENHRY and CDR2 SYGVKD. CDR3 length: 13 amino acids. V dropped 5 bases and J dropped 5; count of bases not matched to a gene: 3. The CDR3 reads CAISYLAGDEQYF. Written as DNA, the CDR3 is TGTGCCATCAGTTACCTAGCGGGAGACGAGCAGTACTTC.

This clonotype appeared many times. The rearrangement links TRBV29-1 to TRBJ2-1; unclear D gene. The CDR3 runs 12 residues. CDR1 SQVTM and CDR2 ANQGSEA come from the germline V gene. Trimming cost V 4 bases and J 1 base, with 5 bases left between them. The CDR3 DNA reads TGCAGCGTTGTGCTGTCCTACAATGAGCAGTTCTTC. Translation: CSVVLSYNEQFF.

The CDR3 sequence: CASSEYVGAEAFF. In DNA, the CDR3 is TGTGCCAGCAGTGAATATGTTGGGGCTGAAGCTTTCTTT. This chain connects TRBV25-1 to TRBJ1-1; unclear D gene. The germline gives CDR1 MGHDK, CDR2 SYGVNS. The V end lost 0 bases, the J end lost 6 bases, and 8 bases lay between the germline ends. This CDR3 is 13 amino acids long.